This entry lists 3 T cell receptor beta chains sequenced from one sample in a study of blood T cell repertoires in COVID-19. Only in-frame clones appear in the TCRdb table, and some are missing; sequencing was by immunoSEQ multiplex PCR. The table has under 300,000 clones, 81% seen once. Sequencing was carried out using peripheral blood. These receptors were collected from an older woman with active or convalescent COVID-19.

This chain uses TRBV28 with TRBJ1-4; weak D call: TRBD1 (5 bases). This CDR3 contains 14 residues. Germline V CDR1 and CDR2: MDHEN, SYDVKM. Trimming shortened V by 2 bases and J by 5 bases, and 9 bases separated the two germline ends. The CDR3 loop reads CASSLPGMNEKLFF. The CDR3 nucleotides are TGTGCCAGCAGTTTACCAGGGATGAATGAAAAACTGTTTTTT.

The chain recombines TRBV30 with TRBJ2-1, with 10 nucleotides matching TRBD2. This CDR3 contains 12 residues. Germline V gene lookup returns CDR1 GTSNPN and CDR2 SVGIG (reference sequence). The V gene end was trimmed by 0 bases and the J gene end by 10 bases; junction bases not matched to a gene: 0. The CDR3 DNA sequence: TGTGCCTGGAGTGTACTAGCGGGGGAGCAGTTCTTC. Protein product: CAWSVLAGEQFF.

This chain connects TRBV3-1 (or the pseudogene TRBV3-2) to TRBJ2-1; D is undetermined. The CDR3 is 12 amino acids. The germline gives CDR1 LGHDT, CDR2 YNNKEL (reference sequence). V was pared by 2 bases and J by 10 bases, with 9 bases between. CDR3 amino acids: CASSQLAVEQFF. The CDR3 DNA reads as TGTGCCAGCAGCCAACTGGCGGTAGAGCAGTTCTTC.